The sequence of this T cell receptor (beta chain) was determined in a study of T cell responses to AZD1222 COVID-19 vaccine. Study-wide results and limits: Only 5 or 6 people who got AZD1222 tested seropositive at baseline.

Of note for this clone: Its target is unknown.

The data were produced by immunoSEQ multiplex PCR, yet TCRdb's version contains in-frame clones alone and is incomplete. This table has about 90,000 clones, approximately 90% appearing once. V dropped 1 base and J dropped 10 bases, with 14 bases sitting between them. The CDR3 loop spans 14 amino acids. The V gene's germline CDR1 is LGHNA and CDR2 YNFKEQ. The sequence derives from an adult in good health. The chain is built from TRBV4-2 and TRBJ2-1; maybe TRBD1 (6 bases). Sequenced material: peripheral blood, taken on day 0 of MenACWY control vaccination. DNA for the CDR3: TGTGCCAGCAGCCAAGCGCTAGGGACACGCGAGCAGTTCTTC. This translates into CASSQALGTREQFF.